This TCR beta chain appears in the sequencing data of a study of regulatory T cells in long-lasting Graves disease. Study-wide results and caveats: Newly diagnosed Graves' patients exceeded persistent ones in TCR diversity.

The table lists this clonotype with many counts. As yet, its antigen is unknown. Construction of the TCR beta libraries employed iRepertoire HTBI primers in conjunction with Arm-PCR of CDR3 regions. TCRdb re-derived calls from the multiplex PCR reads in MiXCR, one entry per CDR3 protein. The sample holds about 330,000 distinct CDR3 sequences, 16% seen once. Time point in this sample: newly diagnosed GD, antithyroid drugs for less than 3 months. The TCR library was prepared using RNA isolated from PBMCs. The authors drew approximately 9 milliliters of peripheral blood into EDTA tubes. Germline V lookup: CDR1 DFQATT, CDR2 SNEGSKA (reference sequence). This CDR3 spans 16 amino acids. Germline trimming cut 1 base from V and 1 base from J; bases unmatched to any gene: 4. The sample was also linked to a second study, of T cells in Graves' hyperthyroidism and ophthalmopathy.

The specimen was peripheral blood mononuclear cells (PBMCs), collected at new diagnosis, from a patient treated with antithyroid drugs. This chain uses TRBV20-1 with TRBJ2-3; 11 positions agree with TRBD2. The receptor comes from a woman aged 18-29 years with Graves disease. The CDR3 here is CSARALTSGGTDTQYF. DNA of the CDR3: TGCAGTGCTAGAGCGTTGACTAGCGGGGGCACAGATACGCAGTATTTT.